Presented here are 19 T cell receptor beta chains from one specimen sequenced in a study of blood T cell repertoires in COVID-19. Assay used: immunoSEQ multiplex PCR; TCRdb lists only in-frame clones, some missing. The sample has approximately 210,000 clones, 65% to 90% seen once. The specimen was PBMCs or T cells enriched from blood (not recorded which). These receptors all come from a woman between 50 and 59 years old with acute COVID-19.

This clone was counted between two and nine times. The CDR3 loop reads CASSWRGGWRNEQFF. In nucleotides, the CDR3 is TGTGCCAGCAGTTGGCGGGGGGGCTGGCGGAATGAGCAGTTCTTC. The rearrangement uses TRBV6-2 or TRBV6-3 and TRBJ2-1; TRBD2 matches at 9 bases. Germline values: CDR1 MNHEY, CDR2 SVGEGT. The CDR3 has 15 residues. The ends lost 4 bases at V and 7 bases at J; junction bases unmatched: 8.

This chain's CDR3 is CASSLALSSARFHEQFF. CDR3 DNA: TGTGCCAGCAGCCTGGCCCTCTCTAGCGCTCGCTTTCATGAGCAGTTCTTC. The genes are TRBV9 and TRBJ2-1, with D maybe TRBD2 (6 bases). With 4 bases removed from V and 8 bases from J, the gap between germline ends came to 25 bases. Germline V gene data show CDR1 as SGDLS and CDR2 as YYNGEE. The CDR3 covers 17 residues.

This clone has more than one count but fewer than ten. The chain is built from TRBV28 and TRBJ2-3; 7 bases are a match to TRBD1. With V trimmed by 4 bases and J by 1 base, 8 bases remained unmatched. In germline, CDR1 is MDHEN, CDR2 SYDVKM. This CDR3 contains 16 residues. The CDR3, as DNA: TGTGCCAGCAGTTCCCCCCAGGGGGACGGCACAGATACGCAGTATTTT. It is translated as CASSSPQGDGTDTQYF.

The table lists this clone with a few counts. The chain employs TRBV5-8 and TRBJ1-2; D not certain. The length of the CDR3 is 17 residues. CDR1 is SGHTS, CDR2 YDEGEE, per germline. Trimming stripped 4 bases from V and 4 bases from J, with 23 bases between. CDR3 amino acids: CASSLGGNLRVGYGYTF. The CDR3 DNA follows: TGTGCCAGCAGCCTAGGAGGGAATTTGAGGGTCGGCTATGGCTACACCTTC.

The V call is TRBV3-1 (or the pseudogene TRBV3-2), the J call TRBJ1-5; the D is unclear. Germline V gene data show CDR1 as LGHDT and CDR2 as YNNKEL (reference sequence). The CDR3 has 13 residues. V was pared by 0 bases and J by 6 bases, with 6 bases between. The CDR3 spells CASSQDTVQPQHF. CDR3 coding DNA: TGTGCCAGCAGCCAAGATACAGTTCAGCCCCAGCATTTT.

The CDR3, as DNA: TGTGCCAGCAGCTTAGCTGGGACACCGGGACTAGGGACCCCGCCTGGGGCCAACGTCCTGACTTTC. Protein product: CASSLAGTPGLGTPPGANVLTF. The gene calls are TRBV7-2 and TRBJ2-6, with 8 bases identical to TRBD2. CDR3 size: 22 residues. Germline V gene sequence: CDR1 SGHTA, CDR2 FQGNSA. Losses at the gene ends were 0 bases for V and 2 bases for J; bases not matched to a gene: 18. Full variable domain (outside the CDR3, taken from reference TRBV7-2 and TRBJ2-6): GAGVSQSPSNKVTEKGKDVELRCDPISGHTALYWYRQSLGQGLEFLIYFQGNSAPDKSGLPSDRFSAERTGGSVSTLTIQRTQQEDSAVYLCASSLAGTPGLGTPPGANVLTFGAGSRLTVL.

This clone was seen only a few times. The rearrangement links TRBV7-9 to TRBJ1-3; TRBD1 agrees at 7 bases. Losses at the gene ends were 5 bases for V and 3 bases for J; bases not matched to a gene: 10. This CDR3 spans 16 amino acids. The V gene's germline CDR1 is SEHNR and CDR2 FQNEAQ (reference sequence). CDR3 loop: CASSAQGQSFGNTIYF. The DNA for the CDR3 is TGTGCCAGCAGCGCACAGGGACAGAGTTTTGGAAACACCATATATTTT.

The chain combines TRBV5-1 with TRBJ2-2; the match to TRBD1 covers 7 bases. The CDR3 is 14 amino acids. The junction had 4 bases not matched to a gene; V was cut back by 5 bases and J by 3 bases. The V gene's germline CDR1 is SGHRS and CDR2 YFSETQ. CDR3 sequence (DNA): TGCGCCAGCAGTCTACAGGGGTACACCGGGGAGCTGTTTTTT. Its protein product is CASSLQGYTGELFF.

V and J are TRBV19 and TRBJ1-2, with D unclear. The germline V gene encodes CDR1 LNHDA and CDR2 SQIVND (reference sequence). The ends were cut back, 7 bases at V and 4 bases at J, with 16 bases in the middle. The CDR3 consists of 14 residues. Here the CDR3 reads CASNTPPEFYGYTF. In DNA, the CDR3 is TGTGCCAGTAACACTCCACCGGAGTTCTATGGCTACACCTTC. The entire variable domain, with the rest obtained from reference TRBV19 and TRBJ1-2, is as follows: DGGITQSPKYLFRKEGQNVTLSCEQNLNHDAMYWYRQDPGQGLRLIYYSQIVNDFQKGDIAEGYSVSREKKESFPLTVTSAQKNPTAFYLCASNTPPEFYGYTFGSGTRLTVV.

This sequence joins TRBV18 and TRBJ2-2; TRBD1 aligns across 9 bases. In germline, CDR1 is KGHSH, CDR2 LQKENI. This CDR3 spans 15 amino acids. V was pared by 7 bases and J by 0 bases, with 3 bases of the junction left unmatched. CDR3 residues: CASFGTGSNTGELFF. The CDR3 coding sequence is TGTGCCAGCTTCGGGACAGGGTCGAACACCGGGGAGCTGTTTTTT.

The chain combines TRBV21-1 with TRBJ1-6. TRBV21-1 is termed a pseudogene. The CDR3 totals 17 residues. The CDR3 is CASTRRGSGTGNSPLHF. The CDR3, as DNA: TGTGCCAGCACCCGTCGAGGTTCTGGTACGGGTAATTCACCCCTCCACTTT.

This chain connects TRBV11-3 to TRBJ1-2; the D is unclear. Trimming took off 0 bases at V and 8 bases at J, with 13 bases between the two ends. CDR1 and CDR2 from the germline V gene are SGHNT and YENEEA. CDR3 length: 14 residues. The CDR3 loop reads CASSLDFSGLGYTF. CDR3 nucleotides: TGTGCCAGCAGCTTAGATTTTTCGGGTCTCGGCTACACCTTC.

V usage is TRBV27 and J usage is TRBJ1-5, with D perhaps matching TRBD1 (5 bases). Germline V lookup: CDR1 MNHEY, CDR2 SMNVEV (reference sequence). The CDR3 sequence is 15 residues long. V was trimmed by 5 bases and J by 5 bases, leaving 16 bases between them. CDR3 region: CASSQKAWGDQPQHF. In DNA, the CDR3 is TGTGCCAGCAGTCAGAAGGCGTGGGGGGATCAGCCCCAGCATTTT.

This clone turned up a few times. The chain uses TRBV28 and TRBJ1-1; 7 nucleotides agree with TRBD1. V shed 3 bases, J shed 7 bases, and the junction held 11 bases outside the gene matches. This CDR3 comprises 15 residues. The germline V gene has CDR1 MDHEN and CDR2 SYDVKM. CDR3 sequence reads: CASSFLLGGAGEAFF. In DNA form, the CDR3 reads TGTGCCAGCAGTTTCTTGTTAGGGGGCGCGGGTGAAGCTTTCTTT.

This chain links TRBV24-1 with TRBJ2-1; 10 bases are shared with TRBD2. V lost 4 bases and J lost 5; bases outside the gene matches: 7. The CDR3 has 16 amino acids. Germline V gene sequence: CDR1 KGHDR, CDR2 SFDVKD. CDR3 protein: CATSDSGLAENNEQFF. DNA of the CDR3: TGTGCCACCAGTGACTCCGGACTAGCGGAAAACAATGAGCAGTTCTTC.

The chain recombines TRBV28 with TRBJ2-7; D possibly corresponds to TRBD1 (5 bases). Germline V gene data show CDR1 as MDHEN and CDR2 as SYDVKM. V was clipped by 6 bases and J by 7 bases, with 13 bases between them. The CDR3 has 12 amino acids. In DNA, the CDR3 is TGTGCCAGCAGCCTAATAAGGGGTGAGCAGTACTTC. Translating gives CASSLIRGEQYF.

J is TRBJ1-5 and V is TRBV25-1; D call uncertain. The germline V gene encodes CDR1 MGHDK and CDR2 SYGVNS. Trimming shortened V by 11 bases and J by 0 bases, and 17 bases separated the two germline ends. The CDR3 spans 15 residues. The CDR3 loop reads CAGNLRNDSNQPQHF. DNA for the CDR3: TGTGCCGGAAACCTGAGGAACGATAGCAATCAGCCCCAGCATTTT.

The table lists this clone with a few counts. The chain employs TRBV3-1 (or the pseudogene TRBV3-2) and TRBJ1-3; 9 positions match TRBD1. This CDR3 is built from 16 residues. The germline V gene has CDR1 LGHDT and CDR2 YNNKEL (reference sequence). J was trimmed by 3 bases and V by 5 bases; bases with no gene match: 8. CDR3 protein: CASSTPGTGLGNTIYF. CDR3 nucleotides: TGTGCCAGCAGCACTCCCGGGACAGGGCTTGGAAACACCATATATTTT.

The J gene is TRBJ1-3, the V gene TRBV29-1, with D perhaps matching TRBD1 (5 bases). V was pared by 4 bases and J by 0 bases, with 13 bases between. CDR3 size: 15 residues. The germline V gene encodes CDR1 SQVTM and CDR2 ANQGSEA. The DNA for the CDR3 is TGCAGCGTTGTTGGGGGGGACTACTCTGGAAACACCATATATTTT. Its translation: CSVVGGDYSGNTIYF.